Following are 12 T cell receptor beta chains from one sample sequenced in a study of blood T cell repertoires in COVID-19. The repertoire was sequenced with immunoSEQ multiplex PCR; TCRdb's copy has only in-frame clones and lacks some. The table includes about 31,000 clones, roughly nine tenths detected once. Sequences were obtained from peripheral blood. These receptors were obtained from a man between 60 and 75 years old with acute or convalescent COVID-19.

This sequence joins TRBV18 and TRBJ2-3; perhaps TRBD1 as D (5 bases). The CDR3 has 15 amino acids. Per germline, CDR1 KGHSH and CDR2 LQKENI. V lost 0 bases and J lost 0, with 7 bases in between. CDR3 sequence (DNA): TGTGCCAGCTCACCACCGGGGCGGAGCACAGATACGCAGTATTTT. Encoded protein: CASSPPGRSTDTQYF.

The chain uses TRBV2 and TRBJ2-7; 10 nucleotides line up with TRBD2. V lost 1 base to trimming and J lost 7 bases; unmatched junction nucleotides: 22. This CDR3 region has 20 residues. The germline V gene has CDR1 SNHLY and CDR2 FYNNEI. The CDR3 spells CASSEDLTTGLAYPAGEQYF. Written as DNA, the CDR3 is TGTGCCAGCAGTGAAGATTTGACAACGGGACTAGCGTACCCCGCGGGAGAGCAGTACTTC.

V is TRBV6-1 and J is TRBJ2-7; D not certain. Germline V lookup: CDR1 MNHNS, CDR2 SASEGT. CDR3 size: 12 residues. The V and J ends lost 1 base and 12 bases respectively, with 13 bases between them. The DNA for the CDR3 is TGTGCCAGCAGTGAAGGCGGTAGCTTGCGGTACGTC. Translating it yields CASSEGGSLRYV.

V gene TRBV5-1 combines with J gene TRBJ2-7; 11 nucleotides agree with TRBD1. Germline trimming cut 4 bases from V and 10 bases from J; bases unmatched to any gene: 10. CDR3 length: 14 residues. Germline CDR1 SGHRS, CDR2 YFSETQ. The CDR3 region has the DNA TGCGCCAGCAGCGGGTCAGGACAGGGGGCTTTTCAGTACTTC. Encoded protein: CASSGSGQGAFQYF. Full variable domain (rest looked up from reference TRBV5-1 and TRBJ2-7): KAGVTQTPRYLIKTRGQQVTLSCSPISGHRSVSWYQQTPGQGLQFLFEYFSETQRNKGNFPGRFSGRQFSNSRSEMNVSTLELGDSALYLCASSGSGQGAFQYFGPGTRLTVT.

The chain combines TRBV9 with TRBJ2-3; 8 bases line up with TRBD2. The CDR3 length is 16 residues. CDR1 and CDR2 from the germline V gene are SGDLS and YYNGEE. Unmatched junction bases numbered 4, after V lost 0 bases and J lost 1 base. CDR3 bases: TGTGCCAGCAGCGTAGAGCGGGAGCGGGGCACAGATACGCAGTATTTT. It is translated as CASSVERERGTDTQYF. Full variable domain (missing parts from reference TRBV9 and TRBJ2-3): DSGVTQTPKHLITATGQRVTLRCSPRSGDLSVYWYQQSLDQGLQFLIQYYNGEERAKGNILERFSAQQFPDLHSELNLSSLELGDSALYFCASSVERERGTDTQYFGPGTRLTVL.

The genes are TRBV3-1 (or the pseudogene TRBV3-2) and TRBJ1-3; no clear D gene. Per germline, CDR1 LGHDT and CDR2 YNNKEL (reference sequence). The CDR3 is 14 residues long. V was trimmed by 2 bases and J by 4 bases, leaving 9 bases between them. The CDR3 is CASSQRRSGNTIYF. The CDR3 DNA is TGTGCCAGCAGCCAACGCAGGTCAGGAAACACCATATATTTT.

The chain employs TRBV11-2 and TRBJ2-1; no firm D call. V lost 2 bases to trimming and J lost 4 bases, with 6 bases between them. CDR3 length: 13 amino acids. Germline V gene lookup returns CDR1 SGHAT and CDR2 FQNNGV. CDR3: CASSLNQYNEQFF. In DNA, the CDR3 is TGTGCCAGCAGCTTAAACCAGTACAATGAGCAGTTCTTC. Combining the CDR3 with reference TRBV11-2 and TRBJ2-1 gives the whole variable domain EAGVAQSPRYKIIEKRQSVAFWCNPISGHATLYWYQQILGQGPKLLIQFQNNGVVDDSQLPKDRFSAERLKGVDSTLKIQPAKLEDSAVYLCASSLNQYNEQFFGPGTRLTVL.

The chain uses TRBV18 and TRBJ2-3; weak D call: TRBD2 (6 bases). This CDR3 has 19 amino acids. V was shortened by 0 bases and J by 2 bases, with 21 bases between the two germline ends. Per the germline V gene, CDR1 is KGHSH and CDR2 is LQKENI. CDR3 residues: CASSPPPRFSGGFTDTQYF. The CDR3 nucleotides are TGTGCCAGCTCACCACCTCCTAGATTTAGCGGCGGATTCACAGATACGCAGTATTTT.

V is TRBV19 and J is TRBJ2-5, with TRBD2 matching over 16 bases. After removal of 3 bases from V and 2 bases from J, the junction contained 6 bases not matched to a gene. In germline, CDR1 is LNHDA, CDR2 SQIVND (reference sequence). The CDR3 has 18 residues. CDR3: CASSISGLAGGGQETQYF. In nucleotides, the CDR3 is TGTGCCAGTAGTATTTCGGGACTAGCGGGAGGGGGTCAAGAGACCCAGTACTTC.

DNA for the CDR3: TGTGCCAGCAGCTCGGGGAACACAGATACGCAGTATTTT. It specifies CASSSGNTDTQYF. The V and J genes are TRBV9 and TRBJ2-3, with D possibly TRBD2 on 5 matching bases. Germline V lookup: CDR1 SGDLS, CDR2 YYNGEE. Trimming left V 4 bases short and J 2 bases short, with 8 bases between. This CDR3 is 13 amino acids long.

The V and J genes are TRBV15 and TRBJ2-2, with no clear D. This CDR3 region has 12 residues. The V gene lost 0 bases and the J gene lost 8 bases, with 4 bases spanning the gap. The germline gives CDR1 LNHNV, CDR2 YYDKDF (reference sequence). CDR3 DNA: TGTGCCACCAGCAGAGATCGGGGGGAGCTGTTTTTT. Its translation: CATSRDRGELFF.

The chain uses TRBV6-6 and TRBJ2-7; D may be TRBD1 (6 bases). Trimming took 8 bases from V and 2 from J, leaving 13 bases between them. Per germline, CDR1 MNHNY and CDR2 SVGAGI (reference sequence). The CDR3 sequence is 13 residues long. CDR3 protein: CASRAQGTYEQYV. DNA for the CDR3: TGTGCCAGCCGCGCGCAGGGGACCTACGAGCAGTACGTC.